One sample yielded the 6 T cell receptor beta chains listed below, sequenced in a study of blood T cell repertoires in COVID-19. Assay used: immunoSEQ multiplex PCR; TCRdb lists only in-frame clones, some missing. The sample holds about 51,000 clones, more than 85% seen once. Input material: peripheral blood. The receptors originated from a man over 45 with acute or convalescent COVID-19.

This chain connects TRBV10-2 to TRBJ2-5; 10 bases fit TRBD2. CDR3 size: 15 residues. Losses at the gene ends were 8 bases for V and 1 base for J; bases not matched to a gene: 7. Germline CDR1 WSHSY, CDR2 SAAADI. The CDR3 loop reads CASGVAGGVQETQYF. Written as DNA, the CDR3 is TGCGCCAGCGGGGTAGCGGGGGGAGTCCAAGAGACCCAGTACTTC.

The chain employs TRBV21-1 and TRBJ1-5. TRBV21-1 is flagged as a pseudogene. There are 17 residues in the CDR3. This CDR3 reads CASSSVRGGMVDQPQHF. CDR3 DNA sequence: TGTGCCAGCAGTTCCGTCAGGGGAGGGATGGTAGATCAGCCCCAGCATTTT.

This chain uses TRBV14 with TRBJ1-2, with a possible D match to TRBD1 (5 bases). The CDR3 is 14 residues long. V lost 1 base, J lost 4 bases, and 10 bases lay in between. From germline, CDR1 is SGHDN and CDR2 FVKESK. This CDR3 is CASSQVSGFYGYTF. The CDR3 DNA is TGTGCCAGCAGCCAAGTGTCAGGGTTCTATGGCTACACCTTC.

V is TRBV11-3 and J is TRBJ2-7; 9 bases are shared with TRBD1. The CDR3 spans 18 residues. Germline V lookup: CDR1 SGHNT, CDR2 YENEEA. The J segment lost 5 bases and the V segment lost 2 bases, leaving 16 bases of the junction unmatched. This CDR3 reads CASSLMGRVRDRADEQYF. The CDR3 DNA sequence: TGTGCCAGCAGCTTAATGGGTCGCGTCCGGGACAGGGCCGACGAGCAGTACTTC. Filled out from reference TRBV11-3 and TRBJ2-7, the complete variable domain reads EAGVVQSPRYKIIEKKQPVAFWCNPISGHNTLYWYLQNLGQGPELLIRYENEEAVDDSQLPKDRFSAERLKGVDSTLKIQPAELGDSAVYLCASSLMGRVRDRADEQYFGPGTRLTVT.

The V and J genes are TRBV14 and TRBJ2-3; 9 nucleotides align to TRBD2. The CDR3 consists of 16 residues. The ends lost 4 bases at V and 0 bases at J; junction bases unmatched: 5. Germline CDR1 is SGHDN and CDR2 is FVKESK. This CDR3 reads CASSPLAGVSTDTQYF. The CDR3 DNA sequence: TGTGCCAGCAGCCCGTTAGCGGGGGTTAGCACAGATACGCAGTATTTT.

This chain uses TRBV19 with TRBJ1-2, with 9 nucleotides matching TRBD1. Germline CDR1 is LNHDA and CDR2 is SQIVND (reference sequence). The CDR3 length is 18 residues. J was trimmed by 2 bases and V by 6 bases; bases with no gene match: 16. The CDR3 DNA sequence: TGTGCCAGTAGGAAGAGGGTAGGCGGGACAGGGACAAACTATGGCTACACCTTC. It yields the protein CASRKRVGGTGTNYGYTF.